The entry below describes one TCR beta chain. Its antigen remains unidentified. No much larger clonotype is one base removed from it; base qualities were not supplied. Other nucleotide sequences from this sample produce the same CDR3. V is clipped by 1 base and J by 5 bases, and the sequence between their germline boundaries is 9 bases long. From the cysteine up to the phenylalanine, the CDR3 has a length of 14 residues. The CDR3 DNA has 42 bases and is translated from base 1. The germline V gene encodes CDR1 SEHNR and CDR2 FQNEAQ (reference sequence). Library preparation was by the immunoSEQ multiplex PCR assay. RNA was extracted from all samples and reverse transcribed into cDNA as template for TCR sequencing. First-strand cDNA was synthesized with SuperScript III using a 2:1 mix of oligo-dT and random hexamers. A synthetic immune receptor repertoire was used to assess amplification bias, and residual bias was removed computationally. The authors' analysis ran thus. After raw reads were preprocessed to remove errors, the CDR3 was defined following IMGT conventions as running from the conserved cysteine to phenylalanine. Clonality was calculated as 1 minus Shannon entropy normalized by log2 of the number of productive unique TCRs. Scalp TCRbeta sequences were cross-referenced with sorted blood CD4 and CD8 repertoires so that the CD4 or CD8 identity of scalp clones could be inferred. This immuneACCESS table, as held by TCRdb, lists in-frame sequences with V and J called but not all clones. Of the missing ones, under half trace to an unresolved V gene in checked studies; the others have no known cause. The V and J calls and clone size were taken over from that table, and D and trimming were inferred from the DNA. Across this sample there are some 180,000 clones, with about 47% seen only once. The top ten clones comprise about 9.5% of the sample.

This specimen's treatment or condition label, per the study, means: oral pan-JAK inhibitor, 5-10 mg twice daily. Peripheral blood and lesional scalp punch biopsies were obtained from patients with alopecia areata. PBMCs were separated by density centrifugation and stained for CD3, CD4 and CD8, after which CD4+ and CD8+ T cells were sorted on a FACSAria. This sample was included in a study of CD8+ T cells in alopecia areata (dated by TCRdb to about 2018). General notes on the study: Treated patients were enrolled in an open-label pilot trial of oral tofacitinib at 5 to 10 mg twice daily for moderate-to-severe alopecia areata. Patients stayed on tofacitinib for 6 to 18 months and then had 6 months of follow-up off drug so that delayed response and recurrence could be assessed. For the treated patients, the SALT score, which quantifies what percentage of scalp surface area is affected, served as the measure of disease severity. The study used high-throughput TCRbeta sequencing to examine T cell clonal expansion in alopecia areata, in both the C3H/HeJ mouse model and human patients. Scalp tissue and sorted CD4+ and CD8+ peripheral blood T cells from patchy and totalis/universalis alopecia areata patients and from healthy controls were covered by human TCRbeta sequencing. Biopsies were taken from tofacitinib-treated patients at baseline and at 4 and 24 weeks of treatment, and a later scalp biopsy was taken in several of the tofacitinib-treated patients. Scalp clonality was compared among normal scalp (n=4), patchy alopecia areata scalp (n=8), and alopecia totalis/universalis scalp (n=8). RNA was obtained with the PAXgene miRNA kit for fixed scalp, the miRNeasy kit for PBMCs, and the RNeasy kit for mouse skin. TCRbeta CDR3 regions were amplified by immunoSEQ multiplex PCR using 35 Vbeta forward and 13 Jbeta reverse primers.

Study-level results and caveats: Many expanded lesional clones persisted in scalp and blood during tofacitinib treatment, which may partly explain relapse after stopping treatment. Compared with normal scalp, lesional scalp had higher clonality and more expanded CD8+ clones, particularly in alopecia totalis/universalis, a pattern that suggests antigenic drive. The treated cohort was small, with a single nonresponder, so links between baseline CD8+ expansion and response need larger studies. TCR sequences shared between patients were less clear than in mice, possibly partly because of HLA diversity in the patient population. Tofacitinib significantly decreased scalp clonality and the number of expanded CD8+ clones among the top 100 scalp clones. Scalp TCR repertoire analysis is complicated because resident alphabeta T cells in normal human skin are also sequenced, whereas mouse skin is dominated by gammadelta T cells.

This sequence uses TRBV7-9 and TRBJ1-5; the D gene is possibly TRBD1, with 5 bases matching. The clonotype was recovered from a human donor with alopecia areata. The sample consisted of CD8+ T cells sorted from blood, taken around week 54, from a patient treated with tofacitinib. The nucleotides read TGTGCCAGCAGCTTAGGGGGCGGGGATCAGCCCCAGCATTTT. The resulting protein is CASSLGGGDQPQHF.